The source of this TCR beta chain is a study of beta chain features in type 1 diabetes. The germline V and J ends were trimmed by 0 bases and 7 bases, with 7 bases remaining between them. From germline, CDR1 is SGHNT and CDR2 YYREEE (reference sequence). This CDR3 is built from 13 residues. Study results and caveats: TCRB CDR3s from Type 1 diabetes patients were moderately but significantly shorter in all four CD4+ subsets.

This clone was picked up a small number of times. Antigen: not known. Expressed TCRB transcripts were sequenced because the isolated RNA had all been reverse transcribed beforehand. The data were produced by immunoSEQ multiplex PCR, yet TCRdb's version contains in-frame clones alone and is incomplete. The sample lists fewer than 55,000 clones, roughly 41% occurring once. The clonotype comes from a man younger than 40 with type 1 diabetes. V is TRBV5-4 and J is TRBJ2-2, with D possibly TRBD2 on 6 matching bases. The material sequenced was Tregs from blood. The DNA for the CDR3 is TGTGCCAGCAGCTTGGAGGGAGGCGGGGAGCTGTTTTTT. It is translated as CASSLEGGGELFF.